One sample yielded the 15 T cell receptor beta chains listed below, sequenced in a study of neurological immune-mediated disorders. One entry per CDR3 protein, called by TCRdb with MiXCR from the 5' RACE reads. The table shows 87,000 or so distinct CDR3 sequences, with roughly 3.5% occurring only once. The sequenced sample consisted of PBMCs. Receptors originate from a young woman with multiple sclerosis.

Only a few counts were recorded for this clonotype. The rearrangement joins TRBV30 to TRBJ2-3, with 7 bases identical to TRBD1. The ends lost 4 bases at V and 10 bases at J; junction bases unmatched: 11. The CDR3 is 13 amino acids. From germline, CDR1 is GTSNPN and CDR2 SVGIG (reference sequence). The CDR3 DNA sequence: TGTGCCTGGACTGGGGGACAGTACCAAGCGCAGTATTTT. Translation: CAWTGGQYQAQYF.

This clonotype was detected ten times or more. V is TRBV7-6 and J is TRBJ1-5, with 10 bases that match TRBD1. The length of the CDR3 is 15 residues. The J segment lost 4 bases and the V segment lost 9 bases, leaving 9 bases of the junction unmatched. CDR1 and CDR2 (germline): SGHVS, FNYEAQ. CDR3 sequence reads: CASRTGTGDNQPQHF. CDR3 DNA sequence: TGTGCCAGTAGAACCGGGACAGGGGATAATCAGCCCCAGCATTTT. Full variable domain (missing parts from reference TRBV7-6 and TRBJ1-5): GAGVSQSPRYKVTKRGQDVALRCDPISGHVSLYWYRQALGQGPEFLTYFNYEAQQDKSGLPNDRFSAERPEGSISTLTIQRTEQRDSAMYRCASRTGTGDNQPQHFGDGTRLSIL.

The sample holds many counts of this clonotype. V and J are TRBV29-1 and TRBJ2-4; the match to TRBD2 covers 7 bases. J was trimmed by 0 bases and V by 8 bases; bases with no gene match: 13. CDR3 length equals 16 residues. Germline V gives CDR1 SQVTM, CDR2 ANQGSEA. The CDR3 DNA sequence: TGCAGCCATGGGGGAGGGCCGGGGCTAGCCAAAAACATTCAGTACTTC. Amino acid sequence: CSHGGGPGLAKNIQYF.

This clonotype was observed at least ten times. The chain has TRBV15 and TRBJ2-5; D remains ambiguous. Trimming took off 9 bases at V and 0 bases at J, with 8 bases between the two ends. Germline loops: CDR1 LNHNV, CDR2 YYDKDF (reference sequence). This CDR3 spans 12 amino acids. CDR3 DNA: TGTGCCACTCGGACGGACCAAGAGACCCAGTACTTC. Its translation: CATRTDQETQYF.

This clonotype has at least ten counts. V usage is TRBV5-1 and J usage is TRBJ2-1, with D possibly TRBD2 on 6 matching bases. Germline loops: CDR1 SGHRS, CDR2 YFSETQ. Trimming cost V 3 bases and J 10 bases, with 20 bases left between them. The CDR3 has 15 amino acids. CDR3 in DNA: TGCGCCAGCAGCTCGAACCCGACTAGTTCAAACGAGCAGTTCTTC. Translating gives CASSSNPTSSNEQFF.

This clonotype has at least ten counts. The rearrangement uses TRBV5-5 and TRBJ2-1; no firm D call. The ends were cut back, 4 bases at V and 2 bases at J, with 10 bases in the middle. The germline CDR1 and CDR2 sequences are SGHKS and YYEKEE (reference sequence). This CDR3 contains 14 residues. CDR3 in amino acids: CASSPGPTYNEQFF. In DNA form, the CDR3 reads TGTGCCAGCAGCCCCGGGCCGACCTACAATGAGCAGTTCTTC.

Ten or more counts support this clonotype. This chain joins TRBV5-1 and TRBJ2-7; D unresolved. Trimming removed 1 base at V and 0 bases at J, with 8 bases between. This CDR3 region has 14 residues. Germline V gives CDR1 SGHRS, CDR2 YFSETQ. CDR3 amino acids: CASSLLSSSYEQYF. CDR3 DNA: TGCGCCAGCAGCTTGCTATCAAGCTCCTACGAGCAGTACTTC.

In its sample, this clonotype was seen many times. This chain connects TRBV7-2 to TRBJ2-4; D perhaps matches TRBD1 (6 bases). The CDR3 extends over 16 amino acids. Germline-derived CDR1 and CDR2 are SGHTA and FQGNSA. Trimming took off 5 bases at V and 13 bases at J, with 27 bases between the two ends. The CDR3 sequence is CASSRRRDTFSTWQYF. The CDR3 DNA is TGTGCCAGCAGCCGACGCCGGGACACTTTTTCCACTTGGCAGTACTTC.

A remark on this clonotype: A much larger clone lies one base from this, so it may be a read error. CDR3 nucleotides: TGTGCCAGTAGTAACCCGGGGCTCCCCAATGAGCAGTTCTTC. Translation: CASSNPGLPNEQFF. The chain uses TRBV19 and TRBJ2-1; D assignment may be TRBD1 or TRBD2 (5 bases each). In germline, CDR1 is LNHDA, CDR2 SQIVND (reference sequence). V lost 4 bases, J lost 6 bases, and 13 bases lay in between. This CDR3 comprises 14 residues. The variable domain in full, completed from reference TRBV19 and TRBJ2-1, reads DGGITQSPKYLFRKEGQNVTLSCEQNLNHDAMYWYRQDPGQGLRLIYYSQIVNDFQKGDIAEGYSVSREKKESFPLTVTSAQKNPTAFYLCASSNPGLPNEQFFGPGTRLTVL.

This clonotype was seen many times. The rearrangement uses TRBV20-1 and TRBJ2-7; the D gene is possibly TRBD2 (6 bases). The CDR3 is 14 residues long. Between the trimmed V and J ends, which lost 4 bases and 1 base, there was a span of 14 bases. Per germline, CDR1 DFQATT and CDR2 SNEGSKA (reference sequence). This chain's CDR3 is CSAMKPGVSYEQYF. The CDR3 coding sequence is TGCAGTGCTATGAAACCGGGGGTATCCTACGAGCAGTACTTC.

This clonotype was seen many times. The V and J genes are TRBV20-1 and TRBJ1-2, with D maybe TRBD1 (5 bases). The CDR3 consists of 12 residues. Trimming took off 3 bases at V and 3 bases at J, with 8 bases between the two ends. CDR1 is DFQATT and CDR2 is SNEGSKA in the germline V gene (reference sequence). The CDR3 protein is CSAREGDYGYTF. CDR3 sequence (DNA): TGCAGTGCTAGGGAAGGGGACTATGGCTACACCTTC.

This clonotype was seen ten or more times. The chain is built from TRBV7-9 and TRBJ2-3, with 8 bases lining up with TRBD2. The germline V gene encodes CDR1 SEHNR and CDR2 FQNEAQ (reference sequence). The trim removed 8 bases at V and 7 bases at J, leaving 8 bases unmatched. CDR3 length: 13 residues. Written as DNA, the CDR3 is TGTGCCAGCGTCTCGGGAGGGACCTATACGCAGTATTTT. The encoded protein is CASVSGGTYTQYF.

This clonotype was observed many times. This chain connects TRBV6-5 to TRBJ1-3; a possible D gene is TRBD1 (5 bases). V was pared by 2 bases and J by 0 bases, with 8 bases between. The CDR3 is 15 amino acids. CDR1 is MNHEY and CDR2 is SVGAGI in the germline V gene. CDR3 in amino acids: CASSYQGISGNTIYF. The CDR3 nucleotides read TGTGCCAGCAGTTACCAGGGTATCTCTGGAAACACCATATATTTT.

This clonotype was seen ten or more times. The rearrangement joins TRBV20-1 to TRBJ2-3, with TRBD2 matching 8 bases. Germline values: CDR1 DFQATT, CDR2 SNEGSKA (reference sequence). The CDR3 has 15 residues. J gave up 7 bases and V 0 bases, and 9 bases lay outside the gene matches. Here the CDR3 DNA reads TGCAGTGCTAGAGAGGTCCGCGGGGGGTTCAATACGCAGTATTTT. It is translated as CSAREVRGGFNTQYF.

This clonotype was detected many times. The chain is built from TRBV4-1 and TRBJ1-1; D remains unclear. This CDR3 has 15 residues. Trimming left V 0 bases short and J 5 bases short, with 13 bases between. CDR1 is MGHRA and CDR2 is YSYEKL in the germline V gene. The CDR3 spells CASSQEGGMLTEAFF. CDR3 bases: TGCGCCAGCAGCCAAGAAGGAGGGATGTTAACTGAAGCTTTCTTT.